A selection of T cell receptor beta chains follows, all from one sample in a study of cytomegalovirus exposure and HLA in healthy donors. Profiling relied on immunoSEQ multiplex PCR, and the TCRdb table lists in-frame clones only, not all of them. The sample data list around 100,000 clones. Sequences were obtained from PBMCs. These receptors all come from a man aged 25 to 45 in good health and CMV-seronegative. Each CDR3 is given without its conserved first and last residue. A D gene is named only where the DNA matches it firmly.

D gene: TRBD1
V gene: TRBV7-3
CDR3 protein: ASSSDRGRGYT

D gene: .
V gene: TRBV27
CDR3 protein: ASRDRRAAGANVLT

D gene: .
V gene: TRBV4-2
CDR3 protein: ASSQARSETQY

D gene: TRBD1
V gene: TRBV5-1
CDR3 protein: ASSLAGQGTGELF

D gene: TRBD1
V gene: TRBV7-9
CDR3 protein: ASSFGTGGSYEQY

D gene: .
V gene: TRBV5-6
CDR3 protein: ASSLAGTGGNTIY

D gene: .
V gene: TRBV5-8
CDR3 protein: ASSWTVIGARQVGTEAF

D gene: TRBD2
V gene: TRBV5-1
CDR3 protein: ASSLVGGADTQY

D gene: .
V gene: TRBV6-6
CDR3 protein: ASSPRGGRNSPLH

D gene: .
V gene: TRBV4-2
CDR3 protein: ASSQVNQETQY

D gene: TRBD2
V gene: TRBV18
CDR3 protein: ASSPPGGEETQY

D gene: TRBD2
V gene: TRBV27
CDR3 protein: ASSSIPWGGDTGELF

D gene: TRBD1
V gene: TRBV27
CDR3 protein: ASSVGTGGVKGYT

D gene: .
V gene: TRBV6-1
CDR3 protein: AGGGRRTDTQY

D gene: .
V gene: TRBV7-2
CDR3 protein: ASSLAHRGTQY

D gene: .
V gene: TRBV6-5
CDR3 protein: ASSYPRSSYEQY

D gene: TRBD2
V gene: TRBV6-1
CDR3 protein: ASSEAAGGVSEQF

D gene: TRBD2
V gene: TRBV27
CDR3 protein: ASSLKAGGISSYEQY

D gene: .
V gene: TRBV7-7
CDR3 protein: ASSPDGQLTGELF

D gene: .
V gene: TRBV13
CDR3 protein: ASSRTALSSYNEQF

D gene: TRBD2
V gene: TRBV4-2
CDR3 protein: ASSQGSGGTTDTQY

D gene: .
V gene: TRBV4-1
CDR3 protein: ASSQESVWPSGGNTIY

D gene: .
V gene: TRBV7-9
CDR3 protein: ASSVYSNQPQH

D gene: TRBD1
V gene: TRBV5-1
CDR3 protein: ASSLAGRTGGYEQY

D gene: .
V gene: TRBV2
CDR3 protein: ASDRISGNTIY

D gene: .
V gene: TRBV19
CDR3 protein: ASSISRDQETQY

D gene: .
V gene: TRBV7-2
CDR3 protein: ASSSESSPTYEQY

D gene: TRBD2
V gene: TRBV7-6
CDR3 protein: ASSPHGGGSYNEQF

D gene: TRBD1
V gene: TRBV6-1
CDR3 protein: ASSVVGGADTGELF

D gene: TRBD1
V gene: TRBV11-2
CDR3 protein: ASIYRGGSYNEQF